The T cell receptor beta chain described here comes from a study of cytomegalovirus exposure and HLA in healthy donors. The primer mix had 60 Vbeta and 13 Jbeta primers. Per the original methods: The authors later counted 65 million to 80 million unique TCR beta chains, roughly 10 million of them shared. Some clones are missing from TCRdb's copy, which holds only in-frame ones; the method was immunoSEQ multiplex PCR. For V, J and clone size, that table is used; D and trimming come from the DNA. The sample shows approximately 200,000 clones, roughly 79% of them seen only once. This clone has just a few counts. CDR1 is MNHEY and CDR2 is SVGAGI in the germline V gene. Trimming removed 0 bases from V and 4 bases from J, with 10 bases in between. This CDR3 contains 15 residues.

The chain recombines TRBV6-5 with TRBJ1-5; no firm D call. The clonotype comes from a man aged 25 to 40 in good health and CMV-seronegative. Source material: PBMCs. The CDR3 loop reads CASSYSTNSNQPQHF. For the CDR3, the DNA is TGTGCCAGCAGTTACTCGACGAACAGTAATCAGCCCCAGCATTTT.